The T cell receptor (beta chain) described here comes from a study of T-cell memory formation after mild COVID-19. V was clipped by 1 base and J by 4 bases, with 13 bases between them. The germline V gene has CDR1 LGHDT and CDR2 YNNKEL (reference sequence). The CDR3 loop spans 15 amino acids. This clonotype was observed a handful of times. The antigen is not known. Each CDR3 protein gets one entry after TCRdb re-called the 5' RACE reads with MiXCR. The data show around 340,000 distinct CDR3 sequences, with around 13% seen just once and approximately 21% held by the top ten. Findings and caveats of the study: Clones that contracted clustered mainly in CM and EM if CD4+ and in EMRA if CD8+. While clones contracting from day 15 to 85 were balanced between CD4 and CD8, later expanders leaned CD4+. Clones from the second wave (peaking day 37) had unconfirmed SARS-CoV-2 specificity. A subset of responding clones appeared in pre-infection memory, suggesting cross-reactive memory joined.

The chain couples TRBV3-1 to TRBJ2-5; D is perhaps TRBD2 (6 bases). The sequencing sample was made of PBMCs or a T cell subset sorted from them (not recorded which). The origin of this receptor is a man between 18 and 29 years old who had mild COVID-19 (a few samples of this study predate the infection). Cell type and time point are not known. CDR3 DNA: TGTGCCAGCAGCCAAGTAGCGGAATTGGGAGAGACCCAGTACTTC. It translates to CASSQVAELGETQYF.